This is a list of T cell receptor beta chains from one sample in a study of blood T cell repertoires in COVID-19. Libraries were prepared by immunoSEQ multiplex PCR; TCRdb keeps only in-frame clonotypes and omits some of them. This sample has more than 300,000 clones, with 85% to 90% found just once. The sample was PBMCs or T cells enriched from blood (not recorded which). The receptors come from a young woman who had recovered from COVID-19. CDR3s include the opening cysteine and the closing phenylalanine or tryptophan. A D gene is named only where the DNA matches it firmly. Expanded clones get a size class; other rows say once, few or many, or leave the size out.

d_call	clone_size	v_call	j_call	cdr3_aa	cdr3_nt
-	-	TRBV30	TRBJ1-5	CAWSGGGDIQPQHF	TGTGCCTGGAGCGGTGGAGGGGATATTCAGCCCCAGCATTTT
-	-	TRBV6-2/TRBV6-3	TRBJ2-4	CASSYWRGVRLAKNIQYF	TGTGCCAGCAGTTATTGGAGGGGAGTTCGTCTAGCCAAAAACATTCAGTACTTC
-	-	TRBV5-1	TRBJ1-1	CASSREGPEAFF	TGCGCCAGCAGCCGGGAGGGGCCTGAAGCTTTCTTT
-	once	TRBV19	TRBJ1-2	CASSILSANYGYTF	TGTGCCAGTAGTATTCTTTCTGCGAACTATGGCTACACCTTC
TRBD1	-	TRBV11-3	TRBJ2-5	CASSMRQGNQETQYF	TGTGCCAGCAGCATGAGACAGGGTAACCAAGAGACCCAGTACTTC
TRBD2	-	TRBV9	TRBJ2-2	CASSVDPQRGAGTGELFF	TGTGCCAGCAGCGTAGATCCCCAGCGGGGGGCGGGCACCGGGGAGCTGTTTTTT
TRBD1	-	TRBV12-5	TRBJ1-1	CASGLSDRGPEAFF	TGTGCTAGTGGCCTATCGGACAGGGGCCCTGAAGCTTTCTTT
-	once	TRBV18	TRBJ2-1	CASSPASYNEQFF	TGTGCCAGCTCACCGGCCTCCTACAATGAGCAGTTCTTC
-	-	TRBV6-2/TRBV6-3	TRBJ1-5	CASSLLRAGNQPQHF	TGTGCCAGCAGTCTCCTCAGGGCAGGCAATCAGCCCCAGCATTTT
TRBD1	once	TRBV6-5	TRBJ2-1	CASIRTGGRNEQFF	TGTGCCAGCATACGGACAGGGGGGAGGAATGAGCAGTTCTTC
TRBD1	few	TRBV5-1	TRBJ1-1	CASSWGDRTTEAFF	TGCGCCAGCAGCTGGGGGGACAGAACAACTGAAGCTTTCTTT
-	-	TRBV2	TRBJ1-6	CASSDGAFLGNSPLHF	TGTGCCAGCAGTGATGGGGCGTTCCTGGGTAATTCACCCCTCCACTTT